The 25 T cell receptor beta chains below were found in one sample sequenced in a study of metastatic and nonmetastatic thyroid tumors. All patients reached thyroid surgery having received no treatment beforehand. From the PCR reads, TCRdb re-called clones with MiXCR. In the table there are about 33,000 clones, over 15% of which are singletons. The sample was blood. The source is a female donor with papillary thyroid cancer or a benign thyroid nodule (not recorded which). Some clones in this sample may be carry-over from other donors' samples.

Ten or more counts support this clone. The CDR3 is CASSLFLAGTEAFF. CDR3 coding DNA: TGTGCCAGCAGCTTATTCCTCGCGGGGACTGAAGCTTTCTTT. This chain links TRBV7-2 with TRBJ1-1; D ambiguous. The CDR3 has 14 residues. Germline CDR1 SGHTA, CDR2 FQGNSA. Trimming removed 2 bases from V and 5 bases from J, with 12 bases in between.

This clone was found many times. The chain joins TRBV6-1 to TRBJ2-2; D remains ambiguous. The CDR3 is 13 residues long. Per germline, CDR1 MNHNS and CDR2 SASEGT. Trimming took off 5 bases at V and 5 bases at J, with 9 bases between the two ends. CDR3: CASSPDGTGELFF. For the CDR3, the DNA is TGTGCCAGCAGTCCTGACGGAACCGGGGAGCTGTTTTTT.

Remarks on this clone: This sequence may be a read error, since a much larger clone differs from it by one base. V and J are TRBV5-6 and TRBJ2-5, with D hard to call. The CDR3 has 11 residues. V was trimmed by 2 bases and J by 8 bases, leaving 7 bases between them. Germline V lookup: CDR1 SGHDT, CDR2 YYEEEE. Written as DNA, the CDR3 is TGTGCCAGCAGCTTAGTAGATACCCAGTACTTC. Protein: CASSLVDTQYF.

The J gene is TRBJ1-5, the V gene TRBV7-2; D is unclear. The V gene lost 0 bases and the J gene lost 7 bases, with 7 bases spanning the gap. Germline V gene data show CDR1 as SGHTA and CDR2 as FQGNSA. This CDR3 has 13 residues. The CDR3 coding sequence is TGTGCCAGCAGCTTAGCAGGGTTGCAGCCCCAGCATTTT. Its protein is CASSLAGLQPQHF.

This clone was picked up many times. In nucleotides, the CDR3 is TGTGCCAGCAGGACTAGCGGGGGCTCCTACAATGAGCAGTTCTTC. It specifies CASRTSGGSYNEQFF. The rearrangement joins TRBV6-4 to TRBJ2-1; 12 nucleotides match TRBD2. V lost 6 bases, J lost 0 bases, and 0 bases stayed unmatched. CDR1 is MRHNA and CDR2 is SNTAGT in the germline V gene. This CDR3 has 15 amino acids.

This clone was seen many times. The genes are TRBV30 and TRBJ1-4; D is unresolved. This CDR3 comprises 14 residues. V was trimmed by 3 bases and J by 6 bases, leaving 14 bases between them. Germline-derived CDR1 and CDR2 are GTSNPN and SVGIG (reference sequence). CDR3 in DNA: TGTGCCTGGAGCCCCCCAGGTTTATATGAAAAACTGTTTTTT. It specifies CAWSPPGLYEKLFF. Drawing the rest from reference TRBV30 and TRBJ1-4, the complete variable domain is SQTIHQWPATLVQPVGSPLSLECTVEGTSNPNLYWYRQAAGRGLQLLFYSVGIGQISSEVPQNLSASRPQDRQFILSSKKLLLSDSGFYLCAWSPPGLYEKLFFGSGTQLSVL.

This clone was observed a few times. V is TRBV6-2 or TRBV6-3 and J is TRBJ2-2; D gene unclear. The CDR3 spans 16 residues. V was cut by 7 bases and J by 8 bases, with 23 bases left in between. Germline-derived CDR1 and CDR2 are MNHEY and SVGEGT. The CDR3 sequence: CASTSLYGVKTGELFF. DNA for the CDR3: TGTGCCAGCACTTCACTCTACGGAGTGAAAACGGGGGAGCTGTTTTTT.

Many counts were recorded for this clone. The gene calls are TRBV30 and TRBJ1-6; D is unclear. The germline V and J ends were trimmed by 2 bases and 6 bases, with 8 bases remaining between them. Germline-derived CDR1 and CDR2 are GTSNPN and SVGIG (reference sequence). The CDR3 has 13 amino acids. In DNA, the CDR3 is TGTGCCTGGAGTCTTAGGGTTAATTCACCCCTCCACTTT. It encodes CAWSLRVNSPLHF. The full variable domain, completed using reference TRBV30 and TRBJ1-6, is SQTIHQWPATLVQPVGSPLSLECTVEGTSNPNLYWYRQAAGRGLQLLFYSVGIGQISSEVPQNLSASRPQDRQFILSSKKLLLSDSGFYLCAWSLRVNSPLHFGNGTRLTVT.

This clone occurred many times. The chain employs TRBV5-1 and TRBJ2-3; D is uncertain. With 5 bases removed from V and 6 bases from J, the gap between germline ends came to 4 bases. The V gene's germline CDR1 is SGHRS and CDR2 YFSETQ. The CDR3 covers 10 residues. The CDR3 here is CASRHDTQYF. In DNA, the CDR3 is TGCGCCAGCAGACATGATACGCAGTATTTT.

This clone was observed many times. The chain joins TRBV7-9 to TRBJ1-6; D remains ambiguous. This CDR3 has 13 amino acids. Germline values: CDR1 SEHNR, CDR2 FQNEAQ (reference sequence). V shed 2 bases and J shed 5 bases, with 4 bases lying between them. For the CDR3, the DNA is TGTGCCAGCAGCTTAAATGATAATTCACCCCTCCACTTT. As protein: CASSLNDNSPLHF.

This chain links TRBV15 with TRBJ2-5; 8 positions match TRBD1. With V trimmed by 4 bases and J by 5 bases, 15 bases remained unmatched. Germline CDR1 and CDR2: LNHNV and YYDKDF (reference sequence). CDR3 length: 17 residues. CDR3 sequence reads: CATSIDMQGALRETQYF. The CDR3 region has the DNA TGTGCCACCAGCATAGATATGCAGGGGGCGCTTCGGGAGACCCAGTACTTC.

In this sample, this clone turned up many times. The chain employs TRBV20-1 and TRBJ1-5; D is unresolved. V lost 3 bases and J 5 bases, leaving 23 bases between the germline ends. The CDR3 totals 17 residues. Germline lookup yields CDR1 DFQATT and CDR2 SNEGSKA (reference sequence). CDR3 DNA sequence: TGCAGTGCTAGGGATTTTACACCGGGAAGTCATTATCAGCCCCAGCATTTT. It yields the protein CSARDFTPGSHYQPQHF.

This clone has ten or more counts. A much larger clone lies a single base off, so this may be a read error. This specimen includes other DNA sequences encoding the same CDR3. The CDR3 here is CASSLSGGEETQYF. CDR3 nucleotide sequence: TGCGCCAGCAGCTTGTCAGGGGGCGAAGAGACACAGTACTTC. This chain joins TRBV5-1 and TRBJ2-5, with TRBD1 matching over 8 bases. Per germline, CDR1 SGHRS and CDR2 YFSETQ. This CDR3 is built from 14 residues. The full variable domain, completed using reference TRBV5-1 and TRBJ2-5, is KAGVTQTPRYLIKTRGQQVTLSCSPISGHRSVSWYQQTPGQGLQFLFEYFSETQRNKGNFPGRFSGRQFSNSRSEMNVSTLELGDSALYLCASSLSGGEETQYFGPGTRLLVL.

At least ten counts were recorded for this clone. The rearrangement links TRBV25-1 to TRBJ2-1, with no clear D. Germline V gives CDR1 MGHDK, CDR2 SYGVNS. This CDR3 is built from 11 residues. V gave up 4 bases and J gave up 7 bases, with 5 bases separating them. The CDR3 DNA reads as TGTGCCAGCAGTGTTCAGAATGAGCAGTTCTTC. Its protein is CASSVQNEQFF.

This clone was picked up many times. The chain couples TRBV3-1 to TRBJ2-2, with 8 bases identical to TRBD2. This CDR3 is 17 amino acids long. Trimming at V came to 2 bases and at J to 0 bases, leaving 5 bases not matched to a gene. From germline, CDR1 is LGHDT and CDR2 YNNKEL (reference sequence). Here the CDR3 DNA reads TGTGCCAGCAGCCAATGGGTAGCGGGGTCGAACACCGGGGAGCTGTTTTTT. This sequence encodes CASSQWVAGSNTGELFF.

This chain links TRBV6-2 or TRBV6-3 with TRBJ2-2; no clear D. The CDR3 covers 12 residues. Germline V CDR1 and CDR2: MNHEY, SVGEGT. Trimming shortened V by 6 bases and J by 9 bases, and 11 bases separated the two germline ends. The CDR3 spells CASSWLDWELFF. The CDR3 nucleotides are TGTGCCAGCAGCTGGCTAGACTGGGAGCTGTTTTTT.

At least ten counts were recorded for this clone. The V gene is TRBV7-2, the J gene TRBJ2-1, with 10 bases matching TRBD1. Per the germline V gene, CDR1 is SGHTA and CDR2 is FQGNSA. This CDR3 region has 16 residues. The V segment lost 5 bases and the J segment 6 bases; nucleotides outside the gene matches: 10. This CDR3 is CASSPMAGTGANEQFF. The CDR3 DNA follows: TGTGCCAGCAGCCCGATGGCCGGGACAGGGGCCAATGAGCAGTTCTTC. The full variable domain, with the rest looked up from reference TRBV7-2 and TRBJ2-1, is GAGVSQSPSNKVTEKGKDVELRCDPISGHTALYWYRQSLGQGLEFLIYFQGNSAPDKSGLPSDRFSAERTGGSVSTLTIQRTQQEDSAVYLCASSPMAGTGANEQFFGPGTRLTVL.

A note on this clone: This clone may be a read error of a much larger clone one base away. The chain employs TRBV20-1 and TRBJ2-1, with 7 bases lining up with TRBD1. Per the germline V gene, CDR1 is DFQATT and CDR2 is SNEGSKA (reference sequence). CDR3 size: 14 residues. The CDR3 loop is CSAKGGRSYNEHFF. The CDR3 DNA reads as TGCAGTGCTAAAGGGGGCAGATCCTACAATGAGCATTTCTTC.

This clone was seen repeatedly, ten times or more. This sequence joins TRBV7-9 and TRBJ1-2; D is possibly TRBD1 (5 bases). From germline, CDR1 is SEHNR and CDR2 FQNEAQ (reference sequence). V lost 5 bases, J lost 4 bases, and 14 bases lay in between. CDR3 length equals 14 residues. CDR3 protein: CASSQTQETYGYTF. The DNA for the CDR3 is TGTGCCAGCAGCCAAACACAGGAGACCTATGGCTACACCTTC.

This clone was seen repeatedly, ten times or more. The CDR3 here is CASSIRLAGALTFTGELFF. The CDR3 nucleotides read TGTGCCAGTAGTATAAGGCTAGCGGGGGCCCTGACATTCACCGGGGAGCTGTTTTTT. The chain recombines TRBV19 with TRBJ2-2; 10 nucleotides agree with TRBD2. CDR1 LNHDA and CDR2 SQIVND come from the germline V gene (reference sequence). The CDR3 has 19 residues. Trimming took 2 bases from V and 4 from J; bases not matched to a gene: 13. Supplemented by reference TRBV19 and TRBJ2-2, the full variable domain reads DGGITQSPKYLFRKEGQNVTLSCEQNLNHDAMYWYRQDPGQGLRLIYYSQIVNDFQKGDIAEGYSVSREKKESFPLTVTSAQKNPTAFYLCASSIRLAGALTFTGELFFGEGSRLTVL.

Many counts were recorded for this clone. The rearrangement joins TRBV20-1 to TRBJ2-5; 8 nucleotides line up with TRBD1. The J segment lost 4 bases and the V segment lost 0 bases, leaving 7 bases of the junction unmatched. Germline lookup yields CDR1 DFQATT and CDR2 SNEGSKA (reference sequence). This CDR3 comprises 15 residues. In DNA form, the CDR3 reads TGCAGTGCTAGAGATGGCCAGGGGGCATCAGAGACCCAGTACTTC. This codes for CSARDGQGASETQYF.

This clone occurred a few times. Written as DNA, the CDR3 is TGTGCCAGCATTTTCACCGGGTCCAATCAGCCCCAGCATTTT. Amino acids: CASIFTGSNQPQHF. The chain is built from TRBV28 and TRBJ1-5; no firm D call. CDR3 length equals 14 residues. Germline CDR1 MDHEN, CDR2 SYDVKM. The V and J ends lost 7 bases and 3 bases respectively, with 13 bases between them. The full variable domain, its missing parts supplied by reference TRBV28 and TRBJ1-5, is DVKVTQSSRYLVKRTGEKVFLECVQDMDHENMFWYRQDPGLGLRLIYFSYDVKMKEKGDIPEGYSVSREKKERFSLILESASTNQTSMYLCASIFTGSNQPQHFGDGTRLSIL.

This clone was found a few times. The rearrangement links TRBV7-2 to TRBJ2-2; a possible D gene is TRBD2 (6 bases). V was cut by 3 bases and J by 7 bases, with 15 bases left in between. Looked up from germline, CDR1 is SGHTA and CDR2 is FQGNSA. CDR3 length: 15 residues. CDR3 region: CASSLLGGRGGELFF. The CDR3 nucleotides read TGTGCCAGCAGCTTGTTGGGGGGTCGCGGCGGGGAGCTGTTTTTT.

In its sample, this clone was seen many times. V gene TRBV6-2 or TRBV6-3 combines with J gene TRBJ2-1; a weak D match, TRBD2 (7 bases). Germline-derived CDR1 and CDR2 are MNHEY and SVGEGT. The CDR3 has 15 residues. Trimming took 2 bases from V and 3 from J, leaving 11 bases between them. The CDR3 region is CASSYKGEGYNEQFF. In DNA form, the CDR3 reads TGTGCCAGCAGTTACAAGGGGGAGGGCTACAATGAGCAGTTCTTC.

A few counts support this clone. The chain uses TRBV20-1 and TRBJ1-5; a possible D gene is TRBD1 (5 bases). CDR3 length: 15 amino acids. Germline V gene sequence: CDR1 DFQATT, CDR2 SNEGSKA (reference sequence). Trimming removed 6 bases from V and 0 bases from J, with 15 bases in between. This chain's CDR3 is CSALEEGCSNQPQHF. Written as DNA, the CDR3 is TGCAGTGCCCTCGAGGAGGGGTGTAGCAATCAGCCCCAGCATTTT.